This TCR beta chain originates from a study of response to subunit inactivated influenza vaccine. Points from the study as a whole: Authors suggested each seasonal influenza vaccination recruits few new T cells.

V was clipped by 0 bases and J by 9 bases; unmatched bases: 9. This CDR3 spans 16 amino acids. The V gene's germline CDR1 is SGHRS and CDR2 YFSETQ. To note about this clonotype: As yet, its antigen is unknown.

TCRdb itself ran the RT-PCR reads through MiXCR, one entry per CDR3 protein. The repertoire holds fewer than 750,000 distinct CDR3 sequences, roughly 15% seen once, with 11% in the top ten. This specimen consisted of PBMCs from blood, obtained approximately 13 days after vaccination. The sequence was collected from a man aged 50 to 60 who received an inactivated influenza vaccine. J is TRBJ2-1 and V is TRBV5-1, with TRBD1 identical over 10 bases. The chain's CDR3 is CASSLVGTGATGEQFF. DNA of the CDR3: TGCGCCAGCAGCTTGGTCGGGACAGGGGCGACCGGTGAGCAGTTCTTC. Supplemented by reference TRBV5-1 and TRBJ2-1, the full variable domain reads KAGVTQTPRYLIKTRGQQVTLSCSPISGHRSVSWYQQTPGQGLQFLFEYFSETQRNKGNFPGRFSGRQFSNSRSEMNVSTLELGDSALYLCASSLVGTGATGEQFFGPGTRLTVL.